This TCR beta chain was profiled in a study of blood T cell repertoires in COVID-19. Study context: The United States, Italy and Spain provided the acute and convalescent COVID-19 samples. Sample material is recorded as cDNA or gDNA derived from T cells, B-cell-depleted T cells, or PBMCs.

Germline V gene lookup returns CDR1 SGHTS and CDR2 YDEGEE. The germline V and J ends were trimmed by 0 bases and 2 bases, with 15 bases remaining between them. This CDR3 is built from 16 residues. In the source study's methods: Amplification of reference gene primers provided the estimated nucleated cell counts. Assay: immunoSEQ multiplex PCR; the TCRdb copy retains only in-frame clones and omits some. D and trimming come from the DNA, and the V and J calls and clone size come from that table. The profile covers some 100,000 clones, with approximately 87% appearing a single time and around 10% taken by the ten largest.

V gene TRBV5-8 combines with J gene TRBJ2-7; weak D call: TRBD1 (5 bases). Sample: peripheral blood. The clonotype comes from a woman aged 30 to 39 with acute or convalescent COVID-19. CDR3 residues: CASSLVGPGQTYEQYF. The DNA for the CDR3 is TGTGCCAGCAGCTTGGTAGGACCTGGACAAACCTACGAGCAGTACTTC.